One sample yielded the 28 T cell receptor beta chains listed below, sequenced in a study of blood T cells in healthy people across ages. Through a sample-barcoded 5' primer and a J-beta primer mix, a second PCR was run for about 6 to 11 cycles. TCRdb reprocessed the 5' RACE reads via MiXCR and lists one record per CDR3 protein. The sample consists of 700,000 to 850,000 distinct CDR3 sequences, approximately 35% of them appearing once. Sequencing was carried out using blood. Every receptor here comes from a man aged 18 to 29 in good health.

As concerns this clonotype: A much larger clone differs from this one at a single base, so this may be a read error. The chain uses TRBV20-1 and TRBJ1-2; 7 positions match TRBD1. Germline V CDR1 and CDR2: DFQATT, SNEGSKA (reference sequence). The V gene end was trimmed by 6 bases and the J gene end by 8 bases; junction bases not matched to a gene: 12. The CDR3 extends over 13 amino acids. CDR3: CSAVEGAREGYTF. Written as DNA, the CDR3 is TGCAGTGCCGTAGAGGGGGCGCGGGAGGGCTACACCTTC.

The V call is TRBV6-5, the J call TRBJ2-3; D is perhaps TRBD1 or TRBD2 (5 bases each). Germline CDR1 MNHEY, CDR2 SVGAGI. V lost 0 bases and J 4 bases, leaving 11 bases between the germline ends. There are 15 residues in the CDR3. Here the CDR3 reads CASSYSGTGPDTQYF. CDR3 nucleotide sequence: TGTGCCAGCAGTTACTCCGGGACGGGGCCAGATACGCAGTATTTT.

This clonotype showed up many times. The chain uses TRBV4-3 and TRBJ1-2; TRBD1 matches 7 bases. The germline V gene encodes CDR1 LGHNA and CDR2 YSLEER. The CDR3 sequence is 17 residues long. V trimming: 1 base; J trimming: 1 base; junction bases outside the gene matches: 9. This CDR3 is CASSQVVAGQVNYGYTF. Written as DNA, the CDR3 is TGCGCCAGCAGCCAAGTGGTAGCCGGACAGGTTAACTATGGCTACACCTTC.

This clonotype has more than one count but fewer than ten. This chain uses TRBV7-9 with TRBJ2-5; the D call may be TRBD1 or TRBD2 (6 bases each). The CDR3 contains 16 residues. Germline values: CDR1 SEHNR, CDR2 FQNEAQ (reference sequence). The V gene lost 7 bases and the J gene lost 1 base, with 19 bases spanning the gap. The CDR3 loop reads CASTGGPYTSQETQYF. CDR3 bases: TGTGCCAGCACTGGGGGGCCCTACACCTCCCAAGAGACCCAGTACTTC.

The V and J genes are TRBV7-2 and TRBJ2-5; TRBD2 aligns across 7 bases. V lost 5 bases and J lost 4; bases outside the gene matches: 10. In germline, CDR1 is SGHTA, CDR2 FQGNSA. The CDR3 extends over 15 amino acids. For the CDR3, the DNA is TGTGCCAGCAGCACCAGCGGGGCCCTTCCAGAGACCCAGTACTTC. Protein: CASSTSGALPETQYF.

This clonotype occurred a few times. The chain combines TRBV7-2 with TRBJ1-5, with 7 bases that match TRBD1. Trimming cost V 1 base and J 0 bases; bases outside gene matches: 12. The CDR3 runs 19 residues. Per germline, CDR1 SGHTA and CDR2 FQGNSA. The CDR3 region has the DNA TGTGCCAGCAGCTTAGGCCGCGGGACAGACGACTATAGCAATCAGCCCCAGCATTTT. Its protein is CASSLGRGTDDYSNQPQHF. The entire variable domain, with the rest obtained from reference TRBV7-2 and TRBJ1-5, is as follows: GAGVSQSPSNKVTEKGKDVELRCDPISGHTALYWYRQSLGQGLEFLIYFQGNSAPDKSGLPSDRFSAERTGGSVSTLTIQRTQQEDSAVYLCASSLGRGTDDYSNQPQHFGDGTRLSIL.

With respect to this clonotype: One end of the junction fails to match germline, which may point to a read error. The chain couples TRBV7-9 to TRBJ1-6; TRBD1 aligns across 7 bases. The germline V gene has CDR1 SEHNR and CDR2 FQNEAQ (reference sequence). The CDR3 runs to 16 residues. In DNA form, the CDR3 reads TGTGCCAGCAGCTTACCCGGGACAGTTAGTTATTCACCCTTCCACTTT. Amino acid sequence: CASSLPGTVSYSPFHF.

This clonotype was seen just once. The chain combines TRBV12-3 or TRBV12-4 with TRBJ1-5; TRBD1 is a possible D gene (5 bases). The V gene lost 6 bases and the J gene lost 3 bases, with 18 bases spanning the gap. The CDR3 contains 16 residues. The CDR3 nucleotides read TGTGCCAGCAGGGACGGGATAGGGGTATCCAATCAGCCCCAGCATTTT. Translation: CASRDGIGVSNQPQHF.

A remark on this clonotype: A read error is possible here, since a much larger clone lies one base away. The chain has TRBV12-3 or TRBV12-4 and TRBJ1-1, with D unclear. Trimming stripped 7 bases from V and 2 bases from J, with 11 bases between. This CDR3 comprises 13 residues. CDR3 nucleotide sequence: TGTGCCAGCATCGCGGAACCCAACACTGAAGCTTTCTTT. Amino acid sequence: CASIAEPNTEAFF.

Only a few counts were recorded for this clonotype. The chain links TRBV6-5 to TRBJ2-1, with D perhaps matching TRBD1 (6 bases). Trimming cost V 2 bases and J 4 bases, with 15 bases left between them. Per germline, CDR1 MNHEY and CDR2 SVGAGI. The CDR3 covers 16 residues. The CDR3 loop reads CASSYGQTKVYNEQFF. CDR3 in DNA: TGTGCCAGCAGTTACGGACAGACAAAGGTGTACAATGAGCAGTTCTTC.

In this sample, this clonotype turned up a few times. The V gene is TRBV4-1, the J gene TRBJ2-1; 7 positions match TRBD1. V lost 0 bases, J lost 7 bases, and 6 bases stayed unmatched. Germline assignment: CDR1 MGHRA and CDR2 YSYEKL. CDR3 length: 15 residues. The CDR3 sequence: CASSQEKGGINEQFF. The CDR3 bases are TGCGCCAGCAGCCAAGAAAAAGGGGGCATAAATGAGCAGTTCTTC.

This clonotype was found many times. The rearrangement links TRBV4-2 to TRBJ2-7; possibly TRBD2 for D (6 bases). In germline, CDR1 is LGHNA, CDR2 YNFKEQ. Trimming pared 6 bases from V and 0 bases from J, leaving 9 bases between. This CDR3 is 13 amino acids long. The CDR3 bases are TGTGCCAGCAGTTCGGGGGACTCCTACGAGCAGTACTTC. Amino acid sequence: CASSSGDSYEQYF.

This rearrangement joins TRBV12-3 or TRBV12-4 to TRBJ1-1, with D unresolved. This CDR3 contains 14 residues. Trimming cost V 8 bases and J 4 bases, with 17 bases left between them. This CDR3 reads CASASLLWGTEAFF. For the CDR3, the DNA is TGTGCCAGCGCTTCACTTCTGTGGGGCACTGAAGCTTTCTTT.

This clonotype has ten or more counts. The chain recombines TRBV12-3 or TRBV12-4 with TRBJ1-1; 7 bases align to TRBD1. Germline trimming cut 8 bases from V and 3 bases from J; bases unmatched to any gene: 15. This CDR3 has 16 residues. CDR3 coding DNA: TGTGCCAGCCAAAAAGGGAGGGGGCGAGAGGACACTGAAGCTTTCTTT. As protein: CASQKGRGREDTEAFF.

The V call is TRBV3-1, the J call TRBJ2-4, with a tentative D call TRBD1 (6 bases). This CDR3 comprises 21 residues. Germline values: CDR1 LGHDT, CDR2 YNNKEL (reference sequence). The germline V and J ends were trimmed by 0 bases and 1 base, with 25 bases remaining between them. CDR3 protein: CASSQDRSSPGTYEAKNIQYF. CDR3 nucleotides: TGTGCCAGCAGCCAAGATCGGAGTTCCCCGGGGACATATGAGGCCAAAAACATTCAGTACTTC.

In this sample, this clonotype turned up a few times. The chain is built from TRBV20-1 and TRBJ2-1; 13 nucleotides align to TRBD2. CDR1 and CDR2 from the germline V gene are DFQATT and SNEGSKA (reference sequence). V lost 6 bases to trimming and J lost 7 bases; unmatched junction nucleotides: 12. CDR3 size: 16 residues. The CDR3 DNA follows: TGCAGTGCAACAACTAGCGGGGGGGCAAAACGTAATGAGCAGTTCTTC. Protein product: CSATTSGGAKRNEQFF.

The CDR3 DNA is TGCGCCAGCAGCTTGGCGGCTAGATCAGATACGCAGTATTTT. It codes for CASSLAARSDTQYF. This chain uses TRBV5-1 with TRBJ2-3; D is ambiguous. V was trimmed by 0 bases and J by 4 bases, leaving 9 bases between them. The CDR3 contains 14 residues. Per the germline V gene, CDR1 is SGHRS and CDR2 is YFSETQ.

This clonotype has only a few counts. The rearrangement joins TRBV12-3 or TRBV12-4 to TRBJ1-1; D is unclear. CDR3 length: 14 amino acids. Trimming took 7 bases from V and 5 from J, leaving 17 bases between them. The CDR3 nucleotides are TGTGCCAGCACCTCGGACCCCGGAGGGACTGAAGCTTTCTTT. Translation gives CASTSDPGGTEAFF.

This sequence joins TRBV6-5 and TRBJ1-2, with 8 bases fitting TRBD1. The ends lost 6 bases at V and 4 bases at J; junction bases unmatched: 4. CDR1 MNHEY and CDR2 SVGAGI come from the germline V gene. CDR3 length equals 13 residues. The CDR3 protein is CASSRTGPYGYTF. The DNA of the CDR3 is TGTGCCAGCAGCCGGACAGGGCCCTATGGCTACACCTTC.

This clonotype was seen at least ten times. J is TRBJ2-4 and V is TRBV10-3, with 10 bases aligning to TRBD2. This CDR3 contains 15 residues. Germline V gene lookup returns CDR1 ENHRY and CDR2 SYGVKD. Trimming cost V 5 bases and J 3 bases; bases outside gene matches: 4. The CDR3: CAISPLAGLKNIQYF. The CDR3 DNA reads as TGTGCCATCAGTCCACTAGCGGGGCTCAAAAACATTCAGTACTTC.

The rearrangement uses TRBV4-3 and TRBJ1-2; tentative D call: TRBD1 (5 bases). Germline values: CDR1 LGHNA, CDR2 YSLEER. V lost 0 bases and J lost 5, with 13 bases in between. The CDR3 extends over 15 amino acids. CDR3 in amino acids: CASSQDLGTYYGYTF. The CDR3 bases are TGCGCCAGCAGCCAAGATCTAGGGACTTATTATGGCTACACCTTC.

The rearrangement links TRBV7-2 to TRBJ2-4, with D possibly matching TRBD2 (7 bases). The DNA end is a closer match to TRBJ2-7, so the J assignment may be wrong. The germline V gene encodes CDR1 SGHTA and CDR2 FQGNSA. This CDR3 is 15 amino acids long. CDR3 sequence (DNA): TGTGCCAGCAGCTTACGGGGGGCGACGATCTACGAGCAGTACTTC. It codes for CASSLRGATIYEQYF.

The J gene is TRBJ2-1, the V gene TRBV6-2 or TRBV6-3, with D perhaps TRBD1 (6 bases). The better agreement between TRBJ2-7 and the DNA end casts doubt on the J call. The CDR3 loop spans 12 amino acids. Germline values: CDR1 MNHEY, CDR2 SVGEGT. Here the CDR3 reads CASSTGYNEQYF. The CDR3 DNA reads as TGTGCCAGCAGCACAGGGTACAATGAGCAGTACTTC.

This clonotype was counted between two and nine times. V is TRBV10-3 and J is TRBJ2-3, with a tentative D call TRBD1 (8 bases). The CDR3 sequence is 18 residues long. V lost 3 bases, J lost 0 bases, and 19 bases lay in between. Germline loops: CDR1 ENHRY, CDR2 SYGVKD. This CDR3 is CAISDPNRGGTSTDTQYF. The CDR3 coding sequence is TGTGCCATCAGTGATCCCAACAGGGGGGGTACTAGCACAGATACGCAGTATTTT.

This clonotype was seen more than once but under ten times. The chain employs TRBV7-2 and TRBJ2-3; D may be TRBD2 (6 bases). The V end was cut by 3 bases, the J end by 4 bases, with 11 bases between. The CDR3 contains 14 residues. Germline loops: CDR1 SGHTA, CDR2 FQGNSA. The CDR3 bases are TGTGCCAGCAGCTTCGGGGGTGCTGCAGATACGCAGTATTTT. Translation: CASSFGGAADTQYF.

This clonotype occurred many times. This chain uses TRBV7-9 with TRBJ2-5; TRBD2 is a possible D gene (5 bases). Germline V gives CDR1 SEHNR, CDR2 FQNEAQ (reference sequence). Trimming cost V 5 bases and J 2 bases, with 12 bases left between them. This CDR3 spans 14 amino acids. CDR3 sequence reads: CASSPGISQETQYF. The DNA for the CDR3 is TGTGCCAGCAGCCCGGGGATTTCTCAAGAGACCCAGTACTTC. The complete variable domain, with remaining parts taken from reference TRBV7-9 and TRBJ2-5, reads DTGVSQNPRHKITKRGQNVTFRCDPISEHNRLYWYRQTLGQGPEFLTYFQNEAQLEKSRLLSDRFSAERPKGSFSTLEIQRTEQGDSAMYLCASSPGISQETQYFGPGTRLLVL.

This clonotype has a count of ten or more. The rearrangement links TRBV4-3 to TRBJ1-2, with D unresolved. CDR3 length: 15 residues. V gave up 1 base and J gave up 7 bases, with 16 bases separating them. CDR1 and CDR2 (germline): LGHNA, YSLEER. The CDR3 protein is CASSQGGVRGSGYTF. The CDR3 bases are TGCGCCAGCAGCCAAGGTGGGGTGAGAGGGAGTGGCTACACCTTC.

The V and J genes are TRBV7-2 and TRBJ2-1; 12 nucleotides align to TRBD1. This CDR3 has 14 amino acids. The J segment lost 12 bases and the V segment lost 4 bases, leaving 7 bases of the junction unmatched. Germline CDR1 is SGHTA and CDR2 is FQGNSA. CDR3: CASSSVGTGGGQFF. The CDR3 nucleotides are TGTGCCAGCAGCTCCGTCGGGACAGGGGGCGGGCAGTTCTTC.